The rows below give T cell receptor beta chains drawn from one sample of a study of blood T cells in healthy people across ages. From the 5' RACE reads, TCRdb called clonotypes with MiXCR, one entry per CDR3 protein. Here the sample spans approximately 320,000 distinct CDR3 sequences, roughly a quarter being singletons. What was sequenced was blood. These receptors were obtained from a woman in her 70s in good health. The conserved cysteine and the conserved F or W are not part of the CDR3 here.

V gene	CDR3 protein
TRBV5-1	ASSLAPGNYGYT
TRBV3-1	ASSHAQVPYNEQF
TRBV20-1	SATDSYGGYEQY
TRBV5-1	ASSFRLAEANEQF
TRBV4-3	ASSDAVSDEKLF
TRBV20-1	SARRLASTDTQY
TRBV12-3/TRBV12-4	ASSLADLDPQY
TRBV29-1	SVEKGLRGDEQF
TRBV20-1	SAEWDSRPYEQY
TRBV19	ASKGGGRGNEQF
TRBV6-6	ASSKVGGPEEQY
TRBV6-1	ASRTGGLREKLF
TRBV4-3	ASSQETSGQGQF
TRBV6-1	ASSARGLAGDTDTQY
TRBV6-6	ASRPGQGYGGYT
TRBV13	ASSQTGGMSTDTQY
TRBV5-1	ASSLDPSWDTQY
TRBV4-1	ASSQAGQGGKLF
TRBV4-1	ASSPWTGNRNEQF
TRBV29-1	SVEAGPVVANYGYT
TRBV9	ASSIRGDTQY
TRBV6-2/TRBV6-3	ASGQRGSSPLQETQY
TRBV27	ASSRRTNEKLF
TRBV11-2	ASSLAGGYEKLF
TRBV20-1	SALQGTEYEKLF
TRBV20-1	SAPSLYPGLAGGSSYNEQF
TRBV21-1	ASSKRARDFHYYEQY
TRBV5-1	ASSLGSSVAGANVLT
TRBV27	ASSPSDRFTDTQY
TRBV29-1	SVKEGSGTTEAF
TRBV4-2	TSSRDRDFNSLY
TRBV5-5	ASSLWDGDTQY
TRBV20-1	SAPGRGTEAF
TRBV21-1	ASSKGRGPYNEQF
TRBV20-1	SASTSGTGGRPEAF
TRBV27	ASSLSVGLASLFTDTQY